Each of the 24 T cell receptor beta chains below was sequenced from the same sample in a study of blood T cell repertoires in COVID-19. The repertoire was sequenced with immunoSEQ multiplex PCR; TCRdb's copy has only in-frame clones and lacks some. This table has about 190,000 clones, nearly 90% appearing once. The sequenced sample consisted of peripheral blood. Receptors were obtained from a man in his forties or fifties with acute or convalescent COVID-19.

The CDR3 DNA reads as TGTGCCAGTAGTGAAGGGACTAGCGGGAATAATGAGCAGTTCTTC. It is translated as CASSEGTSGNNEQFF. The chain combines TRBV19 with TRBJ2-1, with 13 bases lining up with TRBD2. From germline, CDR1 is LNHDA and CDR2 SQIVND (reference sequence). The CDR3 is 15 amino acids. V trimming: 5 bases; J trimming: 7 bases; junction bases outside the gene matches: 5.

This clone was seen only a few times. The chain joins TRBV10-3 to TRBJ1-5; D might be TRBD1 (6 bases). Trimming pared 6 bases from V and 6 bases from J, leaving 12 bases between. From germline, CDR1 is ENHRY and CDR2 SYGVKD. CDR3 length: 13 amino acids. The CDR3 coding sequence is TGTGCCATCAGCACAGGGTTGTCTCAGCCCCAGCATTTT. It yields the protein CAISTGLSQPQHF.

CDR3 protein: CASSYSRTGTGSPLHF. CDR3 nucleotide sequence: TGTGCCAGCAGTTACTCGAGGACAGGGACAGGGTCACCCCTCCACTTT. The chain joins TRBV6-5 to TRBJ1-6, with 9 nucleotides matching TRBD1. CDR3 size: 16 residues. The trim removed 0 bases at V and 10 bases at J, leaving 7 bases unmatched. Germline V gene lookup returns CDR1 MNHEY and CDR2 SVGAGI.

The chain carries TRBV3-1 (or the pseudogene TRBV3-2) and TRBJ1-1; no clear D gene. The germline CDR1 and CDR2 sequences are LGHDT and YNNKEL (reference sequence). The length of the CDR3 is 13 residues. Trimming stripped 1 base from V and 3 bases from J, with 6 bases between. The CDR3 loop is CASSQGRYTEAFF. The DNA of the CDR3 is TGTGCCAGCAGCCAAGGCAGGTACACTGAAGCTTTCTTT.

This clone has more than one count but fewer than ten. The V call is TRBV27, the J call TRBJ1-1; D gene ambiguous. The CDR3 runs 16 residues. The V end lost 6 bases, the J end lost 3 bases, and 20 bases lay between the germline ends. The germline CDR1 and CDR2 sequences are MNHEY and SMNVEV (reference sequence). The DNA of the CDR3 is TGTGCCAGCAGAGTTTCCCCGCGATATCAGGACACTGAAGCTTTCTTT. Residues: CASRVSPRYQDTEAFF.

The count of this clone is one. The chain uses TRBV27 and TRBJ1-5; 7 bases align to TRBD1. The CDR3 extends over 19 amino acids. Germline V gene lookup returns CDR1 MNHEY and CDR2 SMNVEV (reference sequence). Losses at the gene ends were 6 bases for V and 0 bases for J; bases not matched to a gene: 17. CDR3: CASRSGGIGTTYSNQPQHF. The CDR3 coding sequence is TGTGCCAGCAGATCAGGGGGGATCGGCACAACCTATAGCAATCAGCCCCAGCATTTT.

This chain joins TRBV28 and TRBJ2-7, with 9 bases lining up with TRBD1. This CDR3 contains 15 residues. CDR1 and CDR2 (germline): MDHEN, SYDVKM. V shed 2 bases, J shed 6 bases, and the junction held 8 bases outside the gene matches. CDR3 amino acids: CASSLGGTGLGEQYF. CDR3 nucleotide sequence: TGTGCCAGCAGTTTAGGCGGGACAGGGTTAGGCGAGCAGTACTTC.

The chain combines TRBV7-2 with TRBJ2-7; D gene unclear. With 8 bases removed from V and 1 base from J, the gap between germline ends came to 12 bases. Germline assignment: CDR1 SGHTA and CDR2 FQGNSA. This CDR3 has 13 residues. The CDR3 bases are TGTGCCAGCGCCTTTACACTATCCTACGAGCAGTACGTC. Its translation: CASAFTLSYEQYV.

The rearrangement uses TRBV29-1 and TRBJ1-3; the D is unclear. Germline-derived CDR1 and CDR2 are SQVTM and ANQGSEA. The CDR3 runs to 14 residues. Between the trimmed V and J ends, which lost 2 bases and 0 bases, there was a span of 8 bases. CDR3 nucleotides: TGCAGCGTTGAATCAGGATTCTCTGGAAACACCATATATTTT. Protein product: CSVESGFSGNTIYF.

This clone was seen once. The chain joins TRBV28 to TRBJ2-1; possibly TRBD2 for D (5 bases). The CDR3 runs to 12 residues. The germline gives CDR1 MDHEN, CDR2 SYDVKM. V was clipped by 5 bases and J by 9 bases, with 11 bases between them. CDR3 amino acids: CASSDLRVEQFF. CDR3 nucleotide sequence: TGTGCCAGCAGTGACTTGCGGGTTGAGCAGTTCTTC.

The CDR3 loop reads CASSLAWDSLYEQYF. The CDR3 bases are TGCGCCAGCAGCTTGGCGTGGGACAGCTTATACGAGCAGTACTTC. The chain recombines TRBV5-1 with TRBJ2-7; TRBD1 matches 7 bases. The V gene's germline CDR1 is SGHRS and CDR2 YFSETQ. V trimming: 0 bases; J trimming: 4 bases; junction bases outside the gene matches: 7. The CDR3 contains 15 residues.

V is TRBV6-1 and J is TRBJ1-5; TRBD1 is a possible D gene (5 bases). Trimming shortened V by 3 bases and J by 7 bases, and 13 bases separated the two germline ends. The CDR3 totals 14 residues. Germline lookup yields CDR1 MNHNS and CDR2 SASEGT. The CDR3 spells CASSDSGGDQPQHF. DNA for the CDR3: TGTGCCAGCAGTGATTCCGGGGGAGACCAGCCCCAGCATTTT.

This clone came up a few times. The CDR3 DNA sequence: TGTGCCAGCAGCCCCTCCGACAGGGGGCTTTATTCACCCCTCCACTTT. Its translation is CASSPSDRGLYSPLHF. The chain employs TRBV21-1 and TRBJ1-6; the table assigns TRBD1, which was not confirmed against the DNA. TRBV21-1 is a pseudogene segment. This CDR3 is 16 amino acids long.

CDR3 protein: CASKRGVPEKLFF. Written as DNA, the CDR3 is TGTGCCAGCAAGAGAGGAGTCCCTGAAAAACTGTTTTTT. The chain employs TRBV2 and TRBJ1-4, with D unclear. Per the germline V gene, CDR1 is SNHLY and CDR2 is FYNNEI. V was shortened by 7 bases and J by 7 bases, with 13 bases between the two germline ends. This CDR3 spans 13 amino acids.

The V gene is TRBV7-3, the J gene TRBJ2-1, with 7 bases matching TRBD2. V dropped 5 bases and J dropped 5; count of bases not matched to a gene: 0. The germline CDR1 and CDR2 sequences are SGHTA and FQGTGA. The CDR3 runs 12 residues. The CDR3 sequence: CASSRGDNEQFF. CDR3 nucleotide sequence: TGTGCCAGCAGCCGGGGGGACAATGAGCAGTTCTTC.

The chain links TRBV7-2 to TRBJ2-7, with a possible D match to TRBD2 (5 bases). V was trimmed by 1 base and J by 0 bases, leaving 7 bases between them. This CDR3 region has 14 residues. Germline CDR1 SGHTA, CDR2 FQGNSA. Here the CDR3 DNA reads TGTGCCAGCAGCTTAGGAGGGAACTCCTACGAGCAGTACTTC. Protein: CASSLGGNSYEQYF.

J is TRBJ2-5 and V is TRBV5-1; 7 bases align to TRBD2. Germline CDR1 SGHRS, CDR2 YFSETQ. The CDR3 extends over 14 amino acids. After removal of 4 bases from V and 2 bases from J, the junction contained 5 bases not matched to a gene. The CDR3 protein is CASSLGTTQETQYF. The DNA of the CDR3 is TGCGCCAGCAGCCTCGGGACTACTCAAGAGACCCAGTACTTC. Together with reference TRBV5-1 and TRBJ2-5, the CDR3 gives the full variable domain: KAGVTQTPRYLIKTRGQQVTLSCSPISGHRSVSWYQQTPGQGLQFLFEYFSETQRNKGNFPGRFSGRQFSNSRSEMNVSTLELGDSALYLCASSLGTTQETQYFGPGTRLLVL.

This chain links TRBV7-9 with TRBJ2-7; D possibly corresponds to TRBD1 (6 bases). This CDR3 comprises 14 residues. Germline lookup yields CDR1 SEHNR and CDR2 FQNEAQ (reference sequence). Trimming cost V 2 bases and J 0 bases, with 8 bases left between them. CDR3 region: CASSLTDSSYEQYF. The CDR3 nucleotides are TGTGCCAGCAGCTTAACGGACAGCTCCTACGAGCAGTACTTC.

The chain links TRBV6-2 or TRBV6-3 to TRBJ2-1; D unresolved. The CDR3 covers 13 residues. The V end lost 3 bases, the J end lost 8 bases, and 11 bases lay between the germline ends. CDR1 MNHEY and CDR2 SVGEGT come from the germline V gene. The CDR3 DNA reads as TGTGCCAGCAGTTATATCCTAAAGCATGAGCAGTTCTTC. Protein product: CASSYILKHEQFF.

CDR3 in amino acids: CASSPTRGDGYTF. CDR3 bases: TGTGCCAGCAGCCCTACCCGGGGGGATGGCTACACCTTC. The rearrangement links TRBV5-6 to TRBJ1-2; D might be TRBD1 (5 bases). Germline CDR1 and CDR2: SGHDT and YYEEEE. The V end was cut by 4 bases, the J end by 6 bases, with 13 bases between. CDR3 length: 13 amino acids.

This chain connects TRBV9 to TRBJ1-1, with 8 bases matching TRBD1. The germline V gene encodes CDR1 SGDLS and CDR2 YYNGEE. The CDR3 spans 16 residues. After removal of 4 bases from V and 1 base from J, the junction contained 9 bases not matched to a gene. The CDR3 here is CASSPRTGRENTEAFF. DNA for the CDR3: TGTGCCAGCAGCCCTCGGACAGGGCGGGAGAACACTGAAGCTTTCTTT.

J is TRBJ1-2 and V is TRBV7-2, with a tentative D call TRBD1 (6 bases). V was pared by 2 bases and J by 8 bases, with 21 bases between. Germline V gives CDR1 SGHTA, CDR2 FQGNSA. The CDR3 covers 16 residues. The CDR3 region is CASSLRGGTSQFGYTF. The CDR3 bases are TGTGCCAGCAGCTTAAGAGGGGGAACATCGCAATTCGGCTACACCTTC. The complete variable domain, with remaining parts taken from reference TRBV7-2 and TRBJ1-2, reads GAGVSQSPSNKVTEKGKDVELRCDPISGHTALYWYRQSLGQGLEFLIYFQGNSAPDKSGLPSDRFSAERTGGSVSTLTIQRTQQEDSAVYLCASSLRGGTSQFGYTFGSGTRLTVV.

The rearrangement links TRBV10-2 to TRBJ1-3; D remains unclear. Trimming removed 3 bases at V and 4 bases at J, with 13 bases between. Germline CDR1 reads WSHSY; CDR2 reads SAAADI. This CDR3 is 15 amino acids long. The CDR3 nucleotides are TGCGCCAGCAGTGAAAGAGGATTTACAGGAAACACCATATATTTT. Its translation is CASSERGFTGNTIYF.

This sequence joins TRBV7-9 and TRBJ1-1; a weak D match, TRBD1 (5 bases). Trimming cost V 1 base and J 6 bases, with 6 bases left between them. Germline loops: CDR1 SEHNR, CDR2 FQNEAQ (reference sequence). This CDR3 has 12 amino acids. The CDR3 here is CASSLGTPEAFF. Written as DNA, the CDR3 is TGTGCCAGCAGCTTAGGGACACCTGAAGCTTTCTTT.